This T cell receptor (beta chain) is drawn from a study of blood T cell repertoires in COVID-19. About the research overall: COVID-19 samples, acute and convalescent, were from the United States, Italy and Spain.

The assay was immunoSEQ multiplex PCR, and TCRdb's table has in-frame clones only and misses some. The table includes around 230,000 clones, 87% detected once. The CDR3 loop spans 12 amino acids. The V and J ends lost 7 bases and 3 bases respectively, with 9 bases between them. Germline V gene lookup returns CDR1 LGHNT and CDR2 FRNRAP. Participants, about 18 to 90 years old, spanned 25 or so US areas. In assigning cohorts, the study relied on participant-reported clinical history. The rearrangement joins TRBV12-5 to TRBJ1-1; D unresolved. Sequenced sample: PBMCs or T cells enriched from blood (not recorded which). The receptor's source is a man in his late teens or twenties with acute COVID-19. In DNA, the CDR3 is TGTGCTAGTGTAGCCTGGGACACTGAAGCTTTCTTT. Residues: CASVAWDTEAFF.